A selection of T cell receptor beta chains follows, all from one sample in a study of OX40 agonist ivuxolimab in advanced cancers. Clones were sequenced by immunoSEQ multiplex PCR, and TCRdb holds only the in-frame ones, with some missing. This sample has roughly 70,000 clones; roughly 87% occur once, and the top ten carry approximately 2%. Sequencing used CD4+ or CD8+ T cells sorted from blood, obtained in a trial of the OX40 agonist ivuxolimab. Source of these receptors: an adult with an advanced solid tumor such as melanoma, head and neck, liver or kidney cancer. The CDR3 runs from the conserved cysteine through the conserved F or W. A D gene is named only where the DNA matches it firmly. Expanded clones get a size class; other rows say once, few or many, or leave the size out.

CDR3 protein: CASSLGSSRTEAFF
CDR3 DNA: TGTGCCAGCAGCCTGGGCTCCTCGAGGACTGAAGCTTTCTTT
clone size: NA
V gene: TRBV7-9
D gene: NA
J gene: TRBJ1-1

CDR3 protein: CASSLGGGGDYEQYF
CDR3 DNA: TGCGCCAGCAGCTTGGGAGGAGGGGGAGACTACGAGCAGTACTTC
clone size: NA
V gene: TRBV5-1
D gene: NA
J gene: TRBJ2-7

CDR3 protein: CASSESTGQNTEAFF
CDR3 DNA: TGTGCCAGCAGTGAATCGACAGGCCAGAACACTGAAGCTTTCTTT
clone size: NA
V gene: TRBV6-1
D gene: NA
J gene: TRBJ1-1

CDR3 protein: CASSLIGQGVHSGANVLTF
CDR3 DNA: TGTGCCAGCAGTTTAATAGGACAGGGGGTTCACTCTGGGGCCAACGTCCTGACTTTC
clone size: NA
V gene: TRBV28
D gene: TRBD1
J gene: TRBJ2-6

CDR3 protein: CASSPREGGYTF
CDR3 DNA: TGTGCCAGCAGCCCCCGAGAGGGTGGCTACACCTTC
clone size: NA
V gene: TRBV4-2
D gene: NA
J gene: TRBJ1-2

CDR3 protein: CASSFQQNTEAFF
CDR3 DNA: TGTGCCAGCAGCTTTCAGCAGAACACTGAAGCTTTCTTT
clone size: once
V gene: TRBV11-2
D gene: NA
J gene: TRBJ1-1

CDR3 protein: CASSQGPARDGYVEQYF
CDR3 DNA: TGTGCCAGCAGCCAAGGCCCGGCCAGGGACGGTTACGTCGAGCAGTACTTC
clone size: NA
V gene: TRBV4-2
D gene: NA
J gene: TRBJ2-7

CDR3 protein: CASSYAGGQETQYF
CDR3 DNA: TGTGCCAGCAGTTACGCGGGGGGCCAAGAGACCCAGTACTTC
clone size: NA
V gene: TRBV6-6
D gene: TRBD2
J gene: TRBJ2-5

CDR3 protein: CASSLFWTSGRGGLETQYF
CDR3 DNA: TGTGCCAGCAGCTTGTTCTGGACTAGCGGGAGAGGGGGGCTAGAGACCCAGTACTTC
clone size: NA
V gene: TRBV5-6
D gene: TRBD2
J gene: TRBJ2-5

CDR3 protein: CASKLAVEETQYF
CDR3 DNA: TGTGCCAGCAAACTAGCGGTAGAAGAGACCCAGTACTTC
clone size: NA
V gene: TRBV28
D gene: TRBD2
J gene: TRBJ2-5

CDR3 protein: CASSAITGPQHF
CDR3 DNA: TGTGCCAGCAGTGCGATAACAGGGCCCCAGCATTTT
clone size: NA
V gene: TRBV6-1
D gene: NA
J gene: TRBJ1-5

CDR3 protein: CASSLSWAAYEQYF
CDR3 DNA: TGTGCCAGCAGCTTATCTTGGGCAGCATACGAGCAGTACTTC
clone size: NA
V gene: TRBV7-2
D gene: NA
J gene: TRBJ2-7

CDR3 protein: CASSPEGGYGYTF
CDR3 DNA: TGTGCCAGCTCACCTGAGGGGGGGTATGGCTACACCTTC
clone size: NA
V gene: TRBV18
D gene: NA
J gene: TRBJ1-2

CDR3 protein: CASSRDRQEEQYF
CDR3 DNA: TGTGCCAGCAGTCGGGACAGACAAGAAGAGCAGTACTTC
clone size: NA
V gene: TRBV18
D gene: TRBD1
J gene: TRBJ2-7

CDR3 protein: CAISERTDYEQYF
CDR3 DNA: TGTGCCATCAGTGAACGTACAGACTACGAGCAGTACTTC
clone size: NA
V gene: TRBV10-3
D gene: NA
J gene: TRBJ2-7

CDR3 protein: CAWRDQGVPGRIEQYF
CDR3 DNA: TGTGCCTGGAGAGACCAGGGAGTCCCGGGAAGGATCGAGCAGTACTTC
clone size: NA
V gene: TRBV30
D gene: NA
J gene: TRBJ2-7

CDR3 protein: CASRLGRITEAFF
CDR3 DNA: TGTGCCTCTCGATTGGGGAGAATCACTGAAGCTTTCTTT
clone size: few
V gene: TRBV30
D gene: NA
J gene: TRBJ1-1

CDR3 protein: CASSPPEGDLSTEAFF
CDR3 DNA: TGTGCCAGCAGCCCTCCGGAGGGGGACCTGAGCACTGAAGCTTTCTTT
clone size: NA
V gene: TRBV5-4
D gene: NA
J gene: TRBJ1-1

CDR3 protein: CASSSQGAPVRANVLTF
CDR3 DNA: TGCGCCAGCAGCTCACAGGGGGCACCGGTGAGGGCCAACGTCCTGACTTTC
clone size: NA
V gene: TRBV5-1
D gene: TRBD1
J gene: TRBJ2-6

CDR3 protein: CASSLAPGQGSSPLHF
CDR3 DNA: TGCGCCAGCAGCTTGGCGCCCGGGCAGGGTAGTTCACCCCTCCACTTT
clone size: NA
V gene: TRBV5-1
D gene: NA
J gene: TRBJ1-6

CDR3 protein: CASSLMVGGRNQPQHF
CDR3 DNA: TGTGCCAGCAGTTTAATGGTCGGGGGACGGAATCAGCCCCAGCATTTT
clone size: NA
V gene: TRBV27
D gene: NA
J gene: TRBJ1-5

CDR3 protein: CASSSTYEQYF
CDR3 DNA: TGTGCCAGCAGCTCCACCTACGAGCAGTACTTC
clone size: NA
V gene: TRBV7-9
D gene: NA
J gene: TRBJ2-7

CDR3 protein: CASSHEGETGELFF
CDR3 DNA: TGTGCCAGCAGCCACGAAGGGGAGACCGGGGAGCTGTTTTTT
clone size: NA
V gene: TRBV7-9
D gene: NA
J gene: TRBJ2-2

CDR3 protein: CATSRPLAGGFNEQFF
CDR3 DNA: TGTGCCACCAGCAGGCCTTTAGCGGGAGGTTTCAATGAGCAGTTCTTC
clone size: NA
V gene: TRBV15
D gene: TRBD2
J gene: TRBJ2-1

CDR3 protein: CASSPSSGTGNEKLFF
CDR3 DNA: TGTGCCAGCAGCCCTTCCTCCGGGACGGGAAATGAAAAACTGTTTTTT
clone size: NA
V gene: TRBV4-2
D gene: NA
J gene: TRBJ1-4

CDR3 protein: CASNGLANGEQFF
CDR3 DNA: TGTGCCAGCAACGGACTAGCAAATGGTGAGCAGTTCTTC
clone size: NA
V gene: TRBV5-4
D gene: TRBD2
J gene: TRBJ2-1

CDR3 protein: CASGITGYNEQFF
CDR3 DNA: TGCGCCAGCGGAATCACAGGGTACAATGAGCAGTTCTTC
clone size: NA
V gene: TRBV5-1
D gene: NA
J gene: TRBJ2-1

CDR3 protein: CASSRLQGAFEQYF
CDR3 DNA: TGTGCCAGCAGCCGACTACAGGGGGCTTTCGAGCAGTACTTC
clone size: once
V gene: TRBV14
D gene: TRBD1
J gene: TRBJ2-7

CDR3 protein: CASWGHLNTEAFF
CDR3 DNA: TGTGCCAGCTGGGGACATTTGAACACTGAAGCTTTCTTT
clone size: NA
V gene: TRBV6-1
D gene: NA
J gene: TRBJ1-1